Sequencing of this T cell receptor (beta chain) was carried out in a study of neurological immune-mediated disorders. Study-wide context: The study included around 35 multiple sclerosis patients, about 31 relapsing-remitting and 3 secondary progressive.

This clonotype has ten or more counts. Its antigen remains unidentified. The cDNA came from 5'RACE with 10-nucleotide random UMIs. TCRdb itself ran the 5' RACE reads through MiXCR, one entry per CDR3 protein. The table lists about 74,000 distinct CDR3 sequences, 5.2% of them singletons. Findings and limits, study-wide: Among 34 multiple sclerosis patients, phylogenetic grouping put the repertoires of 18 into a single related-CDR3 cluster, a possible signature. The study found the most TCR clonal expansion in HTLV-1-associated myelopathy and the least in multiple sclerosis, below healthy controls.

The receptor was isolated from a man aged 18 to 29 with multiple sclerosis. The sample was PBMCs.

The CDR3 protein is CSARDRTSGSEQYF. In DNA, the CDR3 is TGCAGTGCTAGAGATCGAACTAGCGGGAGCGAGCAGTACTTC. This rearrangement joins TRBV20-1 to TRBJ2-7; 11 bases align to TRBD2. J gave up 6 bases and V 0 bases, and 4 bases lay outside the gene matches. This CDR3 spans 14 amino acids. The germline CDR1 and CDR2 sequences are DFQATT and SNEGSKA (reference sequence).